This TCR beta chain derives from a study of CD8 T cells in Susac syndrome. The CDR3 spans 15 residues. Germline CDR1 MNHEY, CDR2 SMNVEV (reference sequence). V was trimmed by 3 bases and J by 2 bases, leaving 12 bases between them. Random-hexamer reverse transcription was applied to roughly 0.45 to 1 ug RNA. MiXCR, applied by TCRdb to the immunoSEQ multiplex PCR reads, yields one record per CDR3 protein. In the table there are about 200,000 distinct CDR3 sequences, roughly 92% of which are singletons. Source material: CD8+ T cells from PBMCs. The sequence derives from a human donor with multiple sclerosis. The chain links TRBV27 to TRBJ2-3; D uncertain. The CDR3 DNA sequence: TGTGCCAGCAGTTTGGTGGACGCTAACACAGATACGCAGTATTTT. It is translated as CASSLVDANTDTQYF.